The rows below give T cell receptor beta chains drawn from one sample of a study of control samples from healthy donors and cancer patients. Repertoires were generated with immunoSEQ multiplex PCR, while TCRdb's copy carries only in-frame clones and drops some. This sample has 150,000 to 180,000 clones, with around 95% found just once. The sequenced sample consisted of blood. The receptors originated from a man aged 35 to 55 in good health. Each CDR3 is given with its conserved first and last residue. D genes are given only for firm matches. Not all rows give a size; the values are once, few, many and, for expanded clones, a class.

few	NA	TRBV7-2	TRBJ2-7	TGTGCCAGCAGTAGTCAGGGTTACGAGCAGTACTTC	CASSSQGYEQYF
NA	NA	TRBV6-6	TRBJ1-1	TGTGCCAGCGCTGGGGGGGGGTCTGAAGCTTTCTTT	CASAGGGSEAFF
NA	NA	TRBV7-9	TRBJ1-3	TGTGCCAGCAGCCGTAGCGTCGGCGTTCGCTCTGGAAACACCATATATTTT	CASSRSVGVRSGNTIYF
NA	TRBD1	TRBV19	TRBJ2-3	TGTGCCAGTAGTATAGTAAACAGGGGCCGGAGCGCAGATACGCAGTATTTT	CASSIVNRGRSADTQYF
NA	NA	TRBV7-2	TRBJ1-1	TGTGCCAGCAGCTTAGGGGCCTCGAACACTGAAGCTTTCTTT	CASSLGASNTEAFF
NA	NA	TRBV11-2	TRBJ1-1	TGTGCCAGCAGCCTACCCCCTCCGTCGAACACTGAAGCTTTCTTT	CASSLPPPSNTEAFF
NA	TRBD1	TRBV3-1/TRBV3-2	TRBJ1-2	TGTGCCAGCAGCCGCGGACAGGGCCGGGGCTACACCTTC	CASSRGQGRGYTF
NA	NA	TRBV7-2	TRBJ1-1	TGTGCCAGCAGCTTCCAGGGGAACACTGAAGCTTTCTTT	CASSFQGNTEAFF
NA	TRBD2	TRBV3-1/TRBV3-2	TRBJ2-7	TGTGCCAGCAGCCCCTCTCGTAGCGGGGGGCCCTACGAGCAGTACTTC	CASSPSRSGGPYEQYF
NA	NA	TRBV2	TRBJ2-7	TGTGCCAGCAGTCGCGAGGTCGTCTACGAGCAGTACTTC	CASSREVVYEQYF
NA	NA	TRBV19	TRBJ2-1	TGTGCCAGTAGTACGCGCCGAGGACTACCTGACAACCACAATGAGCAGTTCTTC	CASSTRRGLPDNHNEQFF